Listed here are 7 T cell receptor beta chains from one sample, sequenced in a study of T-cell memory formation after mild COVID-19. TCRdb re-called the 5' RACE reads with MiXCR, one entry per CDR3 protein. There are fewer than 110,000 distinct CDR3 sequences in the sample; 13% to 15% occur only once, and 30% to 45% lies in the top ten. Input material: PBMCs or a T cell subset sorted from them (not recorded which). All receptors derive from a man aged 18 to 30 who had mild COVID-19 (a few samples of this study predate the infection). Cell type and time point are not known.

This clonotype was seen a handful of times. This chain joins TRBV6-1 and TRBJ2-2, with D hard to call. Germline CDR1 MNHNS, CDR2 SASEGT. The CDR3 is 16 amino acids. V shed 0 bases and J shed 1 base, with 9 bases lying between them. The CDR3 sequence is CASSEAVGLNTGELFF. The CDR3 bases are TGTGCCAGCAGTGAAGCTGTAGGGCTGAACACCGGGGAGCTGTTTTTT.

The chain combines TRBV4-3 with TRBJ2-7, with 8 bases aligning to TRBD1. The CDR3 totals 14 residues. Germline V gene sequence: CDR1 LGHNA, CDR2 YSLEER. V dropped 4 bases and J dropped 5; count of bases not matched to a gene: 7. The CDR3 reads CASSPGTGGDEQYF. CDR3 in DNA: TGCGCCAGCAGCCCAGGGACAGGCGGCGACGAGCAGTACTTC.

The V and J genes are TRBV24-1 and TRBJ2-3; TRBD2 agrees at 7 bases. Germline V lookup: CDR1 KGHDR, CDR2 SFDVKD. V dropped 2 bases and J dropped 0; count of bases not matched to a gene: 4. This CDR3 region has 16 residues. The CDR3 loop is CATSDSSGASTDTQYF. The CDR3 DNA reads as TGTGCCACCAGTGATTCGAGCGGGGCTAGCACAGATACGCAGTATTTT.

Here the CDR3 DNA reads TGTGCCAGCAGCTTAGCGCTCGGTAGCGGGAAAGAGACCCAGTACTTC. Translation gives CASSLALGSGKETQYF. The rearrangement links TRBV7-9 to TRBJ2-5; 8 bases align to TRBD2. Germline V gene lookup returns CDR1 SEHNR and CDR2 FQNEAQ (reference sequence). The CDR3 loop spans 16 amino acids. The junction had 6 bases not matched to a gene; V was cut back by 0 bases and J by 3 bases. Full variable domain (missing parts from reference TRBV7-9 and TRBJ2-5): DTGVSQNPRHKITKRGQNVTFRCDPISEHNRLYWYRQTLGQGPEFLTYFQNEAQLEKSRLLSDRFSAERPKGSFSTLEIQRTEQGDSAMYLCASSLALGSGKETQYFGPGTRLLVL.

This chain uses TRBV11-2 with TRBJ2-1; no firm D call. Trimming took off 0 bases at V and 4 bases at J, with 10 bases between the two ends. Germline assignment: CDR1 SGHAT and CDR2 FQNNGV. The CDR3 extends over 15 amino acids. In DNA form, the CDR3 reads TGTGCCAGCAGCTTAGAAGTGAAACCTTACAATGAGCAGTTCTTC. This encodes CASSLEVKPYNEQFF.

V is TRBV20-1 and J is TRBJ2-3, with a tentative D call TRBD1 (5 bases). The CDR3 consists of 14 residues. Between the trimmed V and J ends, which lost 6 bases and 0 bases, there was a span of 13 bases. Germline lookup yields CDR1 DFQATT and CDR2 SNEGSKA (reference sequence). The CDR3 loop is CSASGRASTDTQYF. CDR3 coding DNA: TGCAGTGCGTCGGGCAGGGCAAGCACAGATACGCAGTATTTT.

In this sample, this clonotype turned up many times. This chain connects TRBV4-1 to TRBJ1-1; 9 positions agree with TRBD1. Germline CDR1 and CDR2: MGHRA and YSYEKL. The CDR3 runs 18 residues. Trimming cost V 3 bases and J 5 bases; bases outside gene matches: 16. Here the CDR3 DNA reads TGCGCCAGCAGCCACGCGCCGGGACAGGGTTTTGAAAAAACTGAAGCTTTCTTT. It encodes CASSHAPGQGFEKTEAFF.